Listed here are 26 T cell receptor beta chains from one sample, sequenced in a study of cytomegalovirus exposure and HLA in healthy donors (dated by TCRdb to 2015 to 2018). Libraries were built with the immunoSEQ multiplex PCR assay. For the multiplex PCR, a mixture combining 60 forward primers for TCR Vbeta segments and 13 reverse primers for TCR Jbeta segments was used. TCRdb limited this immuneACCESS table to in-frame rearrangements with V and J called. A share of clones is missing; checked studies link under half to unresolved V genes, and the rest is unexplained. The sample's own table lists 65,000 to 95,000 clones. 1.5% of the sample is held by the ten biggest clonotypes. Source material: PBMCs. All receptors derive from a woman between 55 and 75 years old in good health and CMV-seronegative.

The rearrangement links TRBV5-1 to TRBJ2-1; 8 bases agree with TRBD1. This CDR3 contains 12 residues. V lost 6 bases to trimming and J lost 6 bases; unmatched junction nucleotides: 2. The germline gives CDR1 SGHRS, CDR2 YFSETQ. The CDR3 reads CASMTGVNEQFF. The CDR3 DNA reads as TGCGCCAGCATGACAGGGGTCAATGAGCAGTTCTTC.

The CDR3 coding sequence is TGTGCCAGCAGTGAAGAAGTCAGACAGTTCTTC. Its protein is CASSEEVRQFF. V is TRBV2 and J is TRBJ2-1; D call uncertain. This CDR3 region has 11 residues. V was pared by 1 base and J by 13 bases, with 8 bases between. CDR1 is SNHLY, CDR2 FYNNEI, per germline.

Note on this clone: Other DNA sequences in this sample translate to the same CDR3. This chain links TRBV5-1 with TRBJ2-3, with TRBD2 matching over 10 bases. The CDR3 has 15 residues. V lost 4 bases, J lost 5 bases, and 7 bases stayed unmatched. Per germline, CDR1 SGHRS and CDR2 YFSETQ. The CDR3 loop reads CASSLLAGVGDTQYF. DNA of the CDR3: TGCGCCAGCAGCCTGCTAGCGGGAGTTGGAGATACGCAGTATTTT.

The chain combines TRBV7-2 with TRBJ1-1, with a possible D match to TRBD1 (5 bases). V was cut by 5 bases and J by 7 bases, with 11 bases left in between. The V gene's germline CDR1 is SGHTA and CDR2 FQGNSA. The CDR3 totals 12 residues. CDR3 sequence reads: CASSRGESEAFF. The CDR3 nucleotides are TGTGCCAGCAGCCGGGGGGAAAGTGAAGCTTTCTTT.

The rearrangement joins TRBV5-1 to TRBJ1-1, with D perhaps TRBD1 (5 bases). Per germline, CDR1 SGHRS and CDR2 YFSETQ. This CDR3 is 16 amino acids long. V lost 2 bases and J 5 bases, leaving 19 bases between the germline ends. The CDR3 spells CASSFDDAQGWTEAFF. In nucleotides, the CDR3 is TGCGCCAGCAGCTTTGATGACGCTCAGGGATGGACTGAAGCTTTCTTT.

The chain couples TRBV2 to TRBJ2-3; D is possibly TRBD1 (6 bases). V was clipped by 8 bases and J by 11 bases, with 17 bases between them. CDR3 size: 12 residues. Per the germline V gene, CDR1 is SNHLY and CDR2 is FYNNEI. Here the CDR3 reads CASSGISDRQYF. CDR3 coding DNA: TGTGCCAGCTCCGGAATCTCGGACAGGCAGTATTTT.

The V and J genes are TRBV9 and TRBJ2-5; TRBD2 might be the D (6 bases). Near its end, the DNA agrees better with TRBJ2-7, so the J call may be wrong. The CDR3 consists of 16 residues. Germline V gene sequence: CDR1 SGDLS, CDR2 YYNGEE. This CDR3 is CASSAGTSERGYEQYF. DNA for the CDR3: TGTGCCAGCAGCGCGGGGACTTCCGAACGGGGCTACGAGCAGTACTTC.

The rearrangement joins TRBV28 to TRBJ1-2; 8 bases match TRBD1. Per the germline V gene, CDR1 is MDHEN and CDR2 is SYDVKM. CDR3 size: 13 residues. Germline trimming cut 3 bases from V and 3 bases from J; bases unmatched to any gene: 0. CDR3 DNA sequence: TGTGCCAGCAGTTTGACAGGGGACTATGGCTACACCTTC. Protein product: CASSLTGDYGYTF.

The chain employs TRBV19 and TRBJ1-1, with a possible D match to TRBD1 (6 bases). V shed 6 bases and J shed 7 bases, with 24 bases lying between them. The CDR3 spans 16 residues. Germline values: CDR1 LNHDA, CDR2 SQIVND (reference sequence). The CDR3 nucleotides read TGTGCCAGTAGAAAACACATGGGGGGGCAGAATATTGAAGCTTTCTTT. This translates into CASRKHMGGQNIEAFF.

The V gene is TRBV10-1, the J gene TRBJ1-5; D perhaps matches TRBD1 (5 bases). In germline, CDR1 is WNHNN, CDR2 SYGVQD (reference sequence). Trimming shortened V by 2 bases and J by 1 base, and 6 bases separated the two germline ends. This CDR3 contains 14 residues. CDR3: CASSEGASNQPQHF. DNA of the CDR3: TGCGCCAGCAGTGAGGGGGCGAGCAATCAGCCCCAGCATTTT.

The chain carries TRBV27 and TRBJ2-5; D ambiguous. The J call may be wrong; the DNA end is better matched by TRBJ2-7. The CDR3 runs 15 residues. Germline CDR1 reads MNHEY; CDR2 reads SMNVEV (reference sequence). In DNA, the CDR3 is TGTGCCAGCAGTTTATCGGGCCCTTCTCATAACGAGCAGTACTTC. Its protein is CASSLSGPSHNEQYF.

The V gene is TRBV5-1, the J gene TRBJ2-1; 9 nucleotides match TRBD2. The V gene end was trimmed by 5 bases and the J gene end by 4 bases; junction bases not matched to a gene: 13. The CDR3 extends over 17 amino acids. The V gene's germline CDR1 is SGHRS and CDR2 YFSETQ. This CDR3 is CASSPFASGVGYNEQFF. As DNA, the CDR3 is TGCGCCAGCAGTCCCTTCGCTAGCGGGGTGGGTTACAATGAGCAGTTCTTC.

J is TRBJ2-3 and V is TRBV6-5; TRBD2 might be the D (5 bases). The ends were cut back, 0 bases at V and 0 bases at J, with 10 bases in the middle. This CDR3 contains 16 residues. Germline V gene lookup returns CDR1 MNHEY and CDR2 SVGAGI. This chain's CDR3 is CASSYSGSASTDTQYF. The DNA of the CDR3 is TGTGCCAGCAGTTACTCCGGTAGCGCGAGCACAGATACGCAGTATTTT.

The V gene is TRBV2, the J gene TRBJ2-3; 9 bases match TRBD2. With V trimmed by 7 bases and J by 4 bases, 15 bases remained unmatched. The germline V gene encodes CDR1 SNHLY and CDR2 FYNNEI. The CDR3 is made up of 17 amino acids. DNA of the CDR3: TGTGCCAGCAAGAGAGGGTTCTTAGCGGGAGTGGCAGATACGCAGTATTTT. Translating gives CASKRGFLAGVADTQYF.

This rearrangement joins TRBV29-1 to TRBJ2-7, with 7 positions matching TRBD1. The V gene's germline CDR1 is SQVTM and CDR2 ANQGSEA. V shed 4 bases and J 5 bases; nucleotides not matched to a gene: 8. The CDR3 contains 13 residues. For the CDR3, the DNA is TGCAGCGTTGCAAAGACAGGGACCCACGAGCAGTACTTC. Its translation: CSVAKTGTHEQYF.

V and J are TRBV9 and TRBJ2-3, with TRBD2 matching 8 bases. Germline CDR1 SGDLS, CDR2 YYNGEE. V lost 0 bases and J lost 1; bases outside the gene matches: 4. The CDR3 is 16 amino acids. Here the CDR3 reads CASSVESGGGTDTQYF. DNA for the CDR3: TGTGCCAGCAGCGTAGAATCGGGAGGGGGCACAGATACGCAGTATTTT.

The chain links TRBV6-1 to TRBJ2-7; the match to TRBD2 covers 9 bases. Germline CDR1 MNHNS, CDR2 SASEGT. This CDR3 region has 15 residues. Trimming cost V 1 base and J 1 base; bases outside gene matches: 2. The CDR3 region has the DNA TGTGCCAGCAGTGAAGGTAGCGGGAGATCCTACGAGCAGTACTTC. This translates into CASSEGSGRSYEQYF.

The V gene is TRBV7-2, the J gene TRBJ2-1; 8 nucleotides agree with TRBD2. This CDR3 comprises 14 residues. V lost 4 bases, J lost 8 bases, and 7 bases stayed unmatched. CDR1 SGHTA and CDR2 FQGNSA come from the germline V gene. CDR3 amino acids: CASSSRGREDEQFF. The CDR3 bases are TGTGCCAGCAGCTCCCGCGGGCGGGAGGATGAGCAGTTCTTC.

V usage is TRBV6-1 and J usage is TRBJ2-4, with D possibly matching TRBD1 (6 bases). The ends were cut back, 8 bases at V and 6 bases at J, with 17 bases in the middle. The CDR3 extends over 14 amino acids. Germline CDR1 MNHNS, CDR2 SASEGT. The CDR3 is CASEGQTSGNIQYF. In nucleotides, the CDR3 is TGTGCCAGCGAGGGACAAACTTCGGGAAACATTCAGTACTTC.

This sequence joins TRBV28 and TRBJ1-2; the D gene is possibly TRBD1 (5 bases). Germline V lookup: CDR1 MDHEN, CDR2 SYDVKM. V was clipped by 1 base and J by 4 bases, with 10 bases between them. CDR3 length: 14 amino acids. The CDR3 nucleotides read TGTGCCAGCAGTTTATCCAGGGTGTCCTATGGCTACACCTTC. It is translated as CASSLSRVSYGYTF.

The J gene is TRBJ2-1, the V gene TRBV20-1; D gene unclear. With 4 bases removed from V and 7 bases from J, the gap between germline ends came to 8 bases. CDR1 DFQATT and CDR2 SNEGSKA come from the germline V gene (reference sequence). The CDR3 is 11 amino acids. CDR3 nucleotides: TGCAGTGCTACCCCTCTTAATGAGCAGTTCTTC. This gives the protein CSATPLNEQFF.

The V and J genes are TRBV21-1 and TRBJ2-5; the table calls TRBD2, which could not be checked here. TRBV21-1 is annotated as a pseudogene. The CDR3 consists of 15 residues. This CDR3 is CASSKLAGVGETQYF. The DNA of the CDR3 is TGTGCCAGCAGCAAACTAGCGGGAGTCGGGGAGACCCAGTACTTC.

This chain connects TRBV28 to TRBJ1-4; the match to TRBD1 covers 7 bases. The CDR3 extends over 15 amino acids. The V and J ends lost 6 bases and 3 bases, in that order; junction bases with no gene match: 7. Germline CDR1 MDHEN, CDR2 SYDVKM. This chain's CDR3 is CASSPPGTANEKLFF. For the CDR3, the DNA is TGTGCCAGCAGCCCCCCCGGGACAGCTAATGAAAAACTGTTTTTT.

This chain links TRBV15 with TRBJ2-3; a possible D gene is TRBD2 (6 bases). V lost 0 bases and J lost 2, with 15 bases in between. The V gene's germline CDR1 is LNHNV and CDR2 YYDKDF (reference sequence). The CDR3 length is 17 residues. The CDR3 sequence: CATSRDRASADTDTQYF. For the CDR3, the DNA is TGTGCCACCAGCAGAGATAGAGCTAGCGCAGACACAGATACGCAGTATTTT.

The chain links TRBV6-1 to TRBJ2-7; the D gene is possibly TRBD1 (6 bases). CDR3 size: 14 residues. V was clipped by 5 bases and J by 2 bases, with 13 bases between them. Germline lookup yields CDR1 MNHNS and CDR2 SASEGT. CDR3 in DNA: TGTGCCAGCAGTCCAGGGGACGGTACCTACGAGCAGTACTTC. Translated: CASSPGDGTYEQYF.

The chain employs TRBV6-4 and TRBJ1-5; no clear D. The germline V gene has CDR1 MRHNA and CDR2 SNTAGT. This CDR3 contains 14 residues. V lost 2 bases and J 1 base, leaving 6 bases between the germline ends. The chain's CDR3 is CASSDSASNQPQHF. DNA of the CDR3: TGTGCCAGCAGTGACAGCGCGAGCAATCAGCCCCAGCATTTT.